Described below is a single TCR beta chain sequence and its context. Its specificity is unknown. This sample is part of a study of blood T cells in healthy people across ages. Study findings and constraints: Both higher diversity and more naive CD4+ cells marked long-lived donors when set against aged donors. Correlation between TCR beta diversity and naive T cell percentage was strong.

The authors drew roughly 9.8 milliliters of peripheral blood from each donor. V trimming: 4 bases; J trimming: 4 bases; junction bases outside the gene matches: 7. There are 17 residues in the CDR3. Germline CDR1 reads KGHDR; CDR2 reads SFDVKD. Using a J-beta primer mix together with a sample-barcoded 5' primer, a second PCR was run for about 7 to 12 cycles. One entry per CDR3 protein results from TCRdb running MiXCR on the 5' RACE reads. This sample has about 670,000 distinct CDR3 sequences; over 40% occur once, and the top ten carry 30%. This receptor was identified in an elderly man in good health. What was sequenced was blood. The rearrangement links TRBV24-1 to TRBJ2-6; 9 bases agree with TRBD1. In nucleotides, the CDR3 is TGTGCCACCAGTGACCGGACAGGGGTCTTGGGGGCCAACGTCCTGACTTTC. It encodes CATSDRTGVLGANVLTF.